The following is a TCR beta chain sequence with its context. What antigen it recognizes has not been identified. Base qualities are missing; no much larger clone stands one base away. This record belongs to a study of blood T cell repertoires in COVID-19 (dated by TCRdb to between 2020 and 2021). Study-wide context: Collaborator samples came from the United States, Italy and Spain and covered acute and convalescent phases of COVID-19. Where available, HLA class I and class II types were taken from metadata supplied by the sample provider and were not determined by assay-based typing. The repertoires were released in a freely available public database meant as a resource for research on the immune response to SARS-CoV-2. Samples came from the ongoing ImmuneRACE study (first 160 participants) plus 1,254 subjects from 6 global collaborators. The prospective study material was composed of cDNA or gDNA derived from T cells, B-cell-depleted T cells, or PBMCs. Sample metadata almost always included a de-identified subject ID, COVID-19 status, age in years and sex. The dataset comprised deeply sampled blood TCRbeta repertoires from subjects exposed to, actively infected with, or recovered from COVID-19.

Overall study outcomes, separate from this receptor: The amount of clinical and demographic metadata varied by source and participant and was provided uncurated.

TCRbeta CDR3 regions were amplified from genomic DNA using the immunoSEQ Assay, a bias-controlled multiplex PCR. Per the original workflow: The number of nucleated cells in each sample was estimated by amplification of reference gene primers within the assay. Sequence reads were collapsed and filtered to measure the absolute abundance of every unique TCRbeta CDR3 rearrangement. For each sample, productive Simpson clonality was calculated as the square root of Simpson's diversity index across productive rearrangements. Held by TCRdb, this immuneACCESS table contains in-frame sequences only and omits some clones. Under half of the omission traces to an unresolved V gene where checked; the cause of the rest is unknown. V and J calls and clone size are those listed in that table; D and trimming were worked out from the DNA. Recorded for this sample are about 170,000 clones; approximately 91% of them occurred a single time. The top ten hold around 5% of the sample.

One collaborating source in Seattle enrolled patients while the patients were actively infected and followed the patients over time throughout the course of disease. Whole blood was collected in K2EDTA tubes by collaborating institutions according to the institutions' own protocols. For TCRbeta analysis, collaborators shipped samples as frozen whole blood, isolated PBMCs, or DNA extracted from either of those sample types. Specimen: peripheral blood. The sequence came from a man aged 18 to 29 with COVID-19, enrolled during active disease.

Here the CDR3 is given as CASSQGTSGSNEQFF. Here is the DNA: TGTGCCAGCAGCCAAGGCACTAGCGGGAGCAATGAGCAGTTCTTC. Recombination connected TRBV3-1 (or the pseudogene TRBV3-2) to TRBJ2-1, and TRBD2 matches 11 of the central bases. Relative to germline, V is missing 1 base and J is missing 6 bases, with 2 bases of the junction outside any gene match. The CDR3 contains 15 residues, cysteine and phenylalanine counted. CDR3 DNA is the only sequence kept; it has 45 bases, read in frame from the first base. CDR1 and CDR2, per the germline V gene (reference sequence), are LGHDT and YNNKEL.